This T cell receptor beta chain was sequenced for a study of blood T cell repertoires in COVID-19. There are 14 residues in the CDR3. The junction had 7 bases not matched to a gene; V was cut back by 4 bases and J by 6 bases. CDR1 and CDR2 (germline): SGHNT, YYREEE (reference sequence). The sample holds a few counts of this clone. Method: immunoSEQ multiplex PCR; TCRdb's copy keeps in-frame clones and lacks some. The data hold some 76,000 clones, with about 86% observed a single time. The sequenced sample was peripheral blood. The sequence was collected from a man at least 80 years old in a cohort sampled during active COVID-19. The chain couples TRBV5-4 to TRBJ2-7; 10 nucleotides line up with TRBD1. CDR3 sequence: CASSPRDRGSEQYF. CDR3 nucleotides: TGTGCCAGCAGCCCACGGGACAGGGGTTCCGAGCAGTACTTC.